This TCR beta chain derives from a study of T cell responses to AZD1222 COVID-19 vaccine. General study findings and limits: Most donors were white British and more were female, and clonal diversity was possibly underestimated. At study baseline, merely roughly 6 AZD1222 recipients were seropositive. Spike regions recognized by vaccine-associated CD4 TCRs spanned the protein, led by 160-218 and 743-854. Targeting of unmutated variant regions was reportedly seen in nearly half of spike-specific TCRs.

As to this clone: Antigen: not known.

This CDR3 is 15 amino acids long. Trimming shortened V by 0 bases and J by 5 bases, and 13 bases separated the two germline ends. Per the germline V gene, CDR1 is MNHEY and CDR2 is SVGEGT. Sequencing used immunoSEQ multiplex PCR; TCRdb keeps in-frame clones, though not all of them. The sample lists about 78,000 clones, around 90% occurring once. Source: peripheral blood, taken on day 0 of AZD1222 vaccination. This sequence originates from an adult in good health. This chain connects TRBV6-2 or TRBV6-3 to TRBJ2-5, with D perhaps matching TRBD2 (6 bases). CDR3 sequence: CASSYSTSASETQYF. Written as DNA, the CDR3 is TGTGCCAGCAGTTACTCGACTAGTGCTTCGGAGACCCAGTACTTC.